This is a list of T cell receptor beta chains from one sample in a study of blood T cell repertoires in COVID-19. Measured with immunoSEQ multiplex PCR; TCRdb has only the in-frame clones, and not every one. The repertoire holds fewer than 90,000 clones, with approximately 80% as singletons. Material for sequencing was peripheral blood. These receptor sequences come from a man in his fifties with acute or convalescent COVID-19. Both conserved end residues are part of each CDR3. A D gene is named only where the DNA matches it firmly. Size is omitted from some rows. Given values are once, few, many or a class for expanded clones.

v_call	j_call	d_call	clone_size	cdr3_nt	cdr3_aa
TRBV7-9	TRBJ1-1	-	-	TGTGCCAGCAGCACTAAGTCGCAGGGTACGGTACCCACTGAAGCTTTCTTT	CASSTKSQGTVPTEAFF
TRBV5-4	TRBJ2-7	TRBD1	-	TGTGCCAGCAGCTTGGACTCATTGGGACAGGGGGCGCGTTTGTCCTTC	CASSLDSLGQGARLSF
TRBV6-6	TRBJ1-2	TRBD1	-	TGTGCCAGCAGTCCCCAAGCCGGGACAGGGACTAACTATGGCTACACCTTC	CASSPQAGTGTNYGYTF
TRBV5-1	TRBJ1-5	-	-	TGCGCCAGCAGCCGGGGTGGGGGGGATCAGCCCCAGCATTTT	CASSRGGGDQPQHF
TRBV28	TRBJ2-2	TRBD2	-	TGTGCCAGCAGACCCCCGACTAGCGGGAGTTACACCGGGGAGCTGTTTTTT	CASRPPTSGSYTGELFF
TRBV3-1/TRBV3-2	TRBJ2-3	-	-	TGTGCCAGCAGCCAAGGACCGAGGGGGGGCTACACAGATACGCAGTATTTT	CASSQGPRGGYTDTQYF
TRBV7-8	TRBJ2-5	-	-	TGTGCCAGCAGCTTAGCGCGGGAAGGGGTGCGGCAAGAGACCCAGTACTTC	CASSLAREGVRQETQYF
TRBV4-3	TRBJ2-3	-	-	TGCGCCAGCAGCCAAGAGCGCGAAGCGAGGGATACGCAGTATTTT	CASSQEREARDTQYF
TRBV6-5	TRBJ1-2	-	-	TGTGCCAGCAGGGAGACGGGGGGCTACACCTTC	CASRETGGYTF
TRBV5-6	TRBJ1-2	-	-	TGTGCCAGCAGCTTGAATTACAGGTCAAACTATGGCTACACCTTC	CASSLNYRSNYGYTF
TRBV9	TRBJ1-3	-	-	TGTGCCAGCAGCGACGACTTACGGTGGAACTCTGGAAACACCATATATTTT	CASSDDLRWNSGNTIYF
TRBV2	TRBJ2-5	-	-	TGTGCCAGCAGTGAGACAGCGTATCAAGAGACCCAGTACTTC	CASSETAYQETQYF
TRBV20-1	TRBJ1-1	-	-	TGCAGTGCTTTTGGAGGCACTGAGGCTTTCTTT	CSAFGGTEAFF
TRBV5-1	TRBJ2-1	TRBD1	once	TGCGCCAGCAGCTTTACAGGGGATAGTGGTAATGAGCAGTTCTTC	CASSFTGDSGNEQFF
TRBV5-1	TRBJ1-2	TRBD1	-	TGCGCCAGCAGCTCTCCGGGACAGTCTAACTATGGCTACACCTTC	CASSSPGQSNYGYTF
TRBV19	TRBJ1-5	-	-	TGTGCCAGTAGTATGGAGGATCCGGGCAATCAGCCCCAGCATTTT	CASSMEDPGNQPQHF
TRBV30	TRBJ1-2	-	few	TGTGCCTGGTCCTACCTGGGCGGGGGCTACACCTTC	CAWSYLGGGYTF
TRBV5-1	TRBJ2-7	-	-	TGCGCCAGCAGGGCCCCTGGGGGCGGAGGAGAGCAGTACTTC	CASRAPGGGGEQYF
TRBV5-4	TRBJ1-6	-	-	TGTGCCAGCAGCTTGTGGGGGCCTGATTCACCCCTCCACTTT	CASSLWGPDSPLHF
TRBV3-1/TRBV3-2	TRBJ2-5	TRBD2	once	TGTGCCCCAGCGGGGGGGTCACAAGAGACCCAGTACTTC	CAPAGGSQETQYF
TRBV19	TRBJ2-7	TRBD2	once	TGTGCCAGTAGCACTCCGGGACTAGGGAGGCAGAACGAGCAGTACTTC	CASSTPGLGRQNEQYF
TRBV6-4	TRBJ1-2	-	-	TGTGCCAGCAAGAGGGAAGGCTATGGCTACACCTTC	CASKREGYGYTF
TRBV19	TRBJ1-1	-	-	TGTGCCAGTCAAGACACGGTTGCTATGAACACTGAAGCTTTCTTT	CASQDTVAMNTEAFF
TRBV4-3	TRBJ2-3	-	-	TGCGCCAGCAGCCCAACGGGGAGGCCCGACGGGGTAGATACGCAGTATTTT	CASSPTGRPDGVDTQYF
TRBV25-1	TRBJ1-4	-	-	TGTGCCAGCAGTGAATGGAGGGCAGGAGTTGAAAAACTGTTTTTT	CASSEWRAGVEKLFF
TRBV6-5	TRBJ1-1	-	few	TGTGCCAGCAGCCTCTGGACGGACATGAACACTGAAGCTTTCTTT	CASSLWTDMNTEAFF
TRBV5-6	TRBJ1-2	-	-	TGTGCCAGCAGCTTGCACGGGGTAAAGGGCTACACCTTC	CASSLHGVKGYTF
TRBV7-2	TRBJ2-7	TRBD2	-	TGTGCCAGCAGCCTACCTAATGGGGTCTTGCGGGAGGGCCAAGAGCAGTACTTC	CASSLPNGVLREGQEQYF
TRBV28	TRBJ1-1	-	-	TGTGCCAGCGACAGCATGAACACTGAAGCTTTCTTT	CASDSMNTEAFF
TRBV6-5	TRBJ1-5	TRBD1	-	TGTGCCAGCAGGAGTCCGGACAGGAGATCCTTGGCCCAGCATTTT	CASRSPDRRSLAQHF
TRBV6-6	TRBJ2-1	-	-	TGTGCCAGCAGTGGCCTGACAGGTCCTTCCTACAATGAGCAGTTCTTC	CASSGLTGPSYNEQFF
TRBV5-1	TRBJ1-1	-	-	TGCGCCAGCAGCTTGGGCCGTCGGGGTTATCGCACTGAAGCTTTCTTT	CASSLGRRGYRTEAFF
TRBV28	TRBJ1-5	-	-	TGTGCCAGCAGTTTCAGGACCGGGGGAAATCAGCCCCAGCATTTT	CASSFRTGGNQPQHF
TRBV5-1	TRBJ1-2	-	-	TGCGCCAGCAGCAAGGACAGCTACTATGGCTACACCTTC	CASSKDSYYGYTF
TRBV7-6	TRBJ2-5	-	-	TGTGCCAGCAGCTTAGCGGCGCGAGCGCACGGGGGAGAGACCCAGTACTTC	CASSLAARAHGGETQYF
TRBV7-2	TRBJ1-5	-	-	TGTGCCAGCAGCTTAGGAGGGGGGGGACGGCGCAATCAGCCCCAGCATTTT	CASSLGGGGRRNQPQHF
TRBV11-3	TRBJ2-2	TRBD1	once	TGTGCCAGCAGCCACAGGGGTACCCTTTCCACCGGGGAGCTGTTTTTT	CASSHRGTLSTGELFF
TRBV10-3	TRBJ2-7	TRBD1	-	TGTGCCATCAGTGAGTCCCCCTTGGACAGGAACAGCTACGAGCAGTACTTC	CAISESPLDRNSYEQYF
TRBV7-2	TRBJ1-3	-	-	TGTGCCAGCAGCAACCGGGACAATTACAGAAACACCATATATTTT	CASSNRDNYRNTIYF
TRBV11-2	TRBJ2-7	-	-	TGTGCCAGCAGCCTAGGACAGACCTACGAGCAGTACTTC	CASSLGQTYEQYF
TRBV14	TRBJ2-5	-	-	TGTGCCAGCAGTGCCCACTTGGACAGCTTCCAAGAGACCCAGTACTTC	CASSAHLDSFQETQYF
TRBV5-6	TRBJ2-5	-	few	TGTGCCAGCAGCTCGGGGGTTGAGACCCAGTACTTC	CASSSGVETQYF
TRBV4-2	TRBJ1-1	-	few	TGTGCCAGCAGCCAATACGAGTCGAGAGCTTTCTTT	CASSQYESRAFF
TRBV5-6	TRBJ2-5	TRBD1	-	TGTGCCAGCAGCTTGGCCCCGGGACAGGGAGAGACCCAGTACTTC	CASSLAPGQGETQYF
TRBV19	TRBJ1-1	TRBD1	-	TGTGCCAGTAGTATTCTCGACAGGGTTAGTGCTGAAGCTTTCTTT	CASSILDRVSAEAFF
TRBV5-5	TRBJ1-1	-	-	TGTGCCAGCAGTGTACAGCGGTTGAACACTGAAGCTTTCTTT	CASSVQRLNTEAFF
TRBV5-1	TRBJ2-1	-	once	TGCGCCAGCAGCTTGGATGACAGTTACAATGAGCAGTTCTTC	CASSLDDSYNEQFF
TRBV6-5	TRBJ1-1	-	-	TGTGCCAGCACCCAGGACACCCACACTGAAGCTTTCTTT	CASTQDTHTEAFF
TRBV28	TRBJ2-3	TRBD2	-	TGTGCCAGCAGCCGGACTAGTTCTTCAGATACGCAGTATTTT	CASSRTSSSDTQYF
TRBV6-5	TRBJ2-6	-	-	TGTGCCAGCAGAATACAGGCCTCTGGGGCCAACGTCCTGACTTTC	CASRIQASGANVLTF
TRBV6-6	TRBJ2-7	TRBD2	-	TGTGCCAGCATCAGGACTAGCGGTTCCTACGAGCAGTACTTC	CASIRTSGSYEQYF
TRBV7-3	TRBJ2-2	TRBD2	-	TGTGCCAGCAGCAAAAAGCGGGGACTCGGGGAGCTGTTTTTT	CASSKKRGLGELFF